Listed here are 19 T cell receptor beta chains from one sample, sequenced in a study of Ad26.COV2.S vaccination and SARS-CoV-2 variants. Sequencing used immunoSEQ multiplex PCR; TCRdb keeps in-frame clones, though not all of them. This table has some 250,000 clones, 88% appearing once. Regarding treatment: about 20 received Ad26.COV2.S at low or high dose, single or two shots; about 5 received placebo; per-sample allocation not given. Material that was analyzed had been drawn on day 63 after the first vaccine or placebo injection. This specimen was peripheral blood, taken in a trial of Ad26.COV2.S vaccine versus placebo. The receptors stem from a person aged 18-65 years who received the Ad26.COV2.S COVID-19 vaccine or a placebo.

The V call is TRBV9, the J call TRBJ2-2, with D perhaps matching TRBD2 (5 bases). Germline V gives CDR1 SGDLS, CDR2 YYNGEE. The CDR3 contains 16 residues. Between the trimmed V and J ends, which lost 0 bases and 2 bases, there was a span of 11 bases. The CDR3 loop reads CASSVAREGNTGELFF. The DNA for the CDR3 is TGTGCCAGCAGCGTAGCTCGTGAGGGAAACACCGGGGAGCTGTTTTTT.

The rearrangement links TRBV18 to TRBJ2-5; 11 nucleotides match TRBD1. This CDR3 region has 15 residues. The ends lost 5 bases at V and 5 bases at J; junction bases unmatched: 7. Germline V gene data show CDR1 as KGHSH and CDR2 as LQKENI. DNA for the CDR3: TGTGCCAGCTCATACGGACAGGGGGCAGGCGAGACCCAGTACTTC. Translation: CASSYGQGAGETQYF.

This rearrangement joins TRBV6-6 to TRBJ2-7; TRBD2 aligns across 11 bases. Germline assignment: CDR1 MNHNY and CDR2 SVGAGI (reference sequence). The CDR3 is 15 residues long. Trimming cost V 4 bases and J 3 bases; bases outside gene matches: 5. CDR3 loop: CASSFPGTSGYEQYF. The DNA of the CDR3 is TGTGCCAGCAGTTTCCCCGGGACTAGCGGCTACGAGCAGTACTTC.

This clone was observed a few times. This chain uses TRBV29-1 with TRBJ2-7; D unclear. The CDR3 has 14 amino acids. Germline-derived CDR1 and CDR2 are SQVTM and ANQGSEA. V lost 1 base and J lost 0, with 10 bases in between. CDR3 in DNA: TGCAGCGTTGAAGTTGGCGGAGCCTCCTACGAGCAGTACTTC. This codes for CSVEVGGASYEQYF.

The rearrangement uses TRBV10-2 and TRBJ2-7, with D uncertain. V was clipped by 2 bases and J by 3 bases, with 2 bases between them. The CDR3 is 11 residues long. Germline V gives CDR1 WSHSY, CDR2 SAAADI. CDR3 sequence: CASSELYEQYF. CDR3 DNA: TGCGCCAGCAGTGAGCTCTACGAGCAGTACTTC.

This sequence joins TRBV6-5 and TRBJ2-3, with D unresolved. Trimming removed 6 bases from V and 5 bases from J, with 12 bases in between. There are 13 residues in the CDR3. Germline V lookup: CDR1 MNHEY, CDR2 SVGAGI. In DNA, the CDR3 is TGTGCCAGCAGAGCCGATAAACTAGATACGCAGTATTTT. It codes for CASRADKLDTQYF.

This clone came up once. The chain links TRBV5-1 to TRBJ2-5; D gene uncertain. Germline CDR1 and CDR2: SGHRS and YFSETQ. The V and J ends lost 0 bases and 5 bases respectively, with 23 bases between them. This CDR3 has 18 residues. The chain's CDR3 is CASSLAAIGYGGMETQYF. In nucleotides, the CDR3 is TGCGCCAGCAGCTTGGCGGCCATCGGGTACGGTGGTATGGAGACCCAGTACTTC.

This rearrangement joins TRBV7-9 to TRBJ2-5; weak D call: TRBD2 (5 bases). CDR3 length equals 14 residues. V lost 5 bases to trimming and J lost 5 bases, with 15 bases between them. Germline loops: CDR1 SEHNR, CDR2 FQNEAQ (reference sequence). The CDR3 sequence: CASSIGLSGETQYF. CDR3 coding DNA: TGTGCCAGCAGCATAGGACTTTCGGGGGAGACCCAGTACTTC.

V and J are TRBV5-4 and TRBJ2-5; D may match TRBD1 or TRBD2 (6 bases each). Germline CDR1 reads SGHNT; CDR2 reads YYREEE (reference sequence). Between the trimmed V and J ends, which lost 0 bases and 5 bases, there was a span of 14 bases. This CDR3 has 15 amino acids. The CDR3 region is CASSLEGGLAETQYF. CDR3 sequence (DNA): TGTGCCAGCAGCTTGGAGGGGGGCCTGGCGGAGACCCAGTACTTC.

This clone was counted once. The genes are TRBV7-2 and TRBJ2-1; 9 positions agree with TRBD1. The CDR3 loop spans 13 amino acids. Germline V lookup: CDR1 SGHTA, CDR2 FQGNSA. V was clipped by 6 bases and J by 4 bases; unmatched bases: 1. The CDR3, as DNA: TGTGCCAGCAGGGGGACAGGGTACAATGAGCAGTTCTTC. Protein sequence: CASRGTGYNEQFF.

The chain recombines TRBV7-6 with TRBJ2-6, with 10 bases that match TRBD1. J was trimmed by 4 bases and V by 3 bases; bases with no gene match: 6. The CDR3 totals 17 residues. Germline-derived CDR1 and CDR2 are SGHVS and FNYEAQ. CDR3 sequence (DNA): TGTGCCAGCAGCTTGACCGACAGGGGGCGAGGGGCCAACGTCCTGACTTTC. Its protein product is CASSLTDRGRGANVLTF.

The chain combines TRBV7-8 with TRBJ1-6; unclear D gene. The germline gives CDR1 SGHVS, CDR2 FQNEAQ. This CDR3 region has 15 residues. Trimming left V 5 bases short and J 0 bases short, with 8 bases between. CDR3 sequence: CASSGRDSYNSPLHF. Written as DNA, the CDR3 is TGTGCCAGCAGCGGGCGAGACTCCTATAATTCACCCCTCCACTTT.

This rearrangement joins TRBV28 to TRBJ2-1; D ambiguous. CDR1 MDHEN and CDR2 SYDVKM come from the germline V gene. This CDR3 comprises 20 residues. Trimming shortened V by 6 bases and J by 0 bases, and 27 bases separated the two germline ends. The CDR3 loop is CASSFTPHPTGRLSYNEQFF. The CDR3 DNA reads TGTGCCAGCAGCTTCACTCCACACCCGACCGGCAGGCTCTCCTACAATGAGCAGTTCTTC.

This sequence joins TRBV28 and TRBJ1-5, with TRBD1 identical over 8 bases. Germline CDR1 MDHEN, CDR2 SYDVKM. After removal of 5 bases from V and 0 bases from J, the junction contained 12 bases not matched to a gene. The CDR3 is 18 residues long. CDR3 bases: TGTGCCAGCAGTACGCCGGGACAGGTAAAACCTAGCAATCAGCCCCAGCATTTT. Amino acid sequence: CASSTPGQVKPSNQPQHF.

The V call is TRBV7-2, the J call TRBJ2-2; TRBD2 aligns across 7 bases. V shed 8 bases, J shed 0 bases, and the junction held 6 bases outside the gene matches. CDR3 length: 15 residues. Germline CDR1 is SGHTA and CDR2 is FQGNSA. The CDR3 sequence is CASPRLAANTGELFF. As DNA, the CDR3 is TGTGCCAGCCCGCGGCTAGCGGCGAACACCGGGGAGCTGTTTTTT. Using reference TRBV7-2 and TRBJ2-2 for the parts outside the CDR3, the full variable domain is GAGVSQSPSNKVTEKGKDVELRCDPISGHTALYWYRQSLGQGLEFLIYFQGNSAPDKSGLPSDRFSAERTGGSVSTLTIQRTQQEDSAVYLCASPRLAANTGELFFGEGSRLTVL.

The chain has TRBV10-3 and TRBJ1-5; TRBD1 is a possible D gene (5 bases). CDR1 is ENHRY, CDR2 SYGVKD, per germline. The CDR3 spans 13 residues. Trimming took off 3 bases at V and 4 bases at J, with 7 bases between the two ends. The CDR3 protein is CAISETGNQPQHF. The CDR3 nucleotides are TGTGCCATCAGTGAAACAGGAAATCAGCCCCAGCATTTT.

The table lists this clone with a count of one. CDR3 amino acids: CASSDNLLAGAAEQYF. Here the CDR3 DNA reads TGTGCCAGCAGTGACAACCTACTAGCGGGAGCGGCCGAGCAGTACTTC. The chain carries TRBV6-4 and TRBJ2-7; TRBD2 matches 11 bases. Germline lookup yields CDR1 MRHNA and CDR2 SNTAGT. The CDR3 loop spans 16 amino acids. With 2 bases clipped from V and 6 bases from J, the junction kept 9 bases outside the gene matches.

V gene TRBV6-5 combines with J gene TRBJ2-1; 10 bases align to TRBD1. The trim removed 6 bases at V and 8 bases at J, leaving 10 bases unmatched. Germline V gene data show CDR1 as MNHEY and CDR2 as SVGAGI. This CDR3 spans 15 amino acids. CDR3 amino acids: CASRFDRGLGDEQFF. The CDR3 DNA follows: TGTGCCAGCAGATTCGACAGGGGGCTTGGGGATGAGCAGTTCTTC.

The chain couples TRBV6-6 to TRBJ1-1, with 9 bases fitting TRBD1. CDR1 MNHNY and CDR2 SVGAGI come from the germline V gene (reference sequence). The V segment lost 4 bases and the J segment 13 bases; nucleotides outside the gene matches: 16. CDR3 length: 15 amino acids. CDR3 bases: TGTGCCAGCAGTTCCTCGGTGAACAGGGGGCAGTACGTTTTCTTT. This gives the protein CASSSSVNRGQYVFF.